The 17 T cell receptor beta chains below come from one sample, sequenced in a study of identical twins. MiXCR was run by TCRdb on the 5' RACE reads, yielding one entry per CDR3 protein. Counted here are about 790,000 distinct CDR3 sequences, 15% to 20% occurring once; the ten biggest clones make up roughly 14%. These data also formed part of another study, on T cells expressing NK-cell markers.

Material for sequencing was PBMCs. The receptor set was obtained from a woman between 18 and 30 years old in good health.

This clonotype has a handful of counts. V usage is TRBV9 and J usage is TRBJ2-1, with D unclear. Trimming stripped 0 bases from V and 4 bases from J, with 5 bases between. Per germline, CDR1 SGDLS and CDR2 YYNGEE. This CDR3 is built from 13 residues. The CDR3 spells CASSVAQYNEQFF. CDR3 nucleotide sequence: TGTGCCAGCAGCGTAGCCCAATACAATGAGCAGTTCTTC.

This chain connects TRBV18 to TRBJ2-2, with a tentative D call TRBD1 (5 bases). Between the trimmed V and J ends, which lost 6 bases and 0 bases, there was a span of 8 bases. The germline gives CDR1 KGHSH, CDR2 LQKENI. The CDR3 loop spans 14 amino acids. CDR3 sequence reads: CASSDNANTGELFF. CDR3 bases: TGTGCCAGCTCGGACAACGCGAACACCGGGGAGCTGTTTTTT. Based on the CDR3 plus reference TRBV18 and TRBJ2-2, the full variable domain is NAGVMQNPRHLVRRRGQEARLRCSPMKGHSHVYWYRQLPEEGLKFMVYLQKENIIDESGMPKERFSAEFPKEGPSILRIQQVVRGDSAAYFCASSDNANTGELFFGEGSRLTVL.

This sequence joins TRBV6-1 and TRBJ2-2; D is undetermined. The germline V gene has CDR1 MNHNS and CDR2 SASEGT. V was pared by 9 bases and J by 0 bases, with 11 bases between. The CDR3 has 14 amino acids. The CDR3 DNA sequence: TGTGCCAGTCGTGTAATCGCGAACACCGGGGAGCTGTTTTTT. Translating it yields CASRVIANTGELFF.

The J gene is TRBJ2-7, the V gene TRBV6-5, with unresolved D. This CDR3 spans 15 amino acids. V lost 0 bases and J lost 0, with 9 bases in between. Germline CDR1 reads MNHEY; CDR2 reads SVGAGI. The CDR3 region has the DNA TGTGCCAGCAGTTACTCGAGCGCAGCCTCCTACGAGCAGTACTTC. Its translation: CASSYSSAASYEQYF.

V usage is TRBV9 and J usage is TRBJ2-3; TRBD2 matches 8 bases. The length of the CDR3 is 16 residues. The junction had 6 bases not matched to a gene; V was cut back by 0 bases and J by 3 bases. Germline V CDR1 and CDR2: SGDLS, YYNGEE. As DNA, the CDR3 is TGTGCCAGCAGCGTAGGGGGCGGGGGGTGGACAGATACGCAGTATTTT. This encodes CASSVGGGGWTDTQYF. Full variable domain (missing parts from reference TRBV9 and TRBJ2-3): DSGVTQTPKHLITATGQRVTLRCSPRSGDLSVYWYQQSLDQGLQFLIQYYNGEERAKGNILERFSAQQFPDLHSELNLSSLELGDSALYFCASSVGGGGWTDTQYFGPGTRLTVL.

This clonotype was observed a few times. The CDR3 DNA reads TGTGCCAGCTCACCCCTCGAGCGGGTTGACATTCAGTACTTC. Residues: CASSPLERVDIQYF. The gene calls are TRBV18 and TRBJ2-4; possible D gene TRBD2, 6 bases. In germline, CDR1 is KGHSH, CDR2 LQKENI. The CDR3 is 14 amino acids. V lost 3 bases, J lost 8 bases, and 14 bases lay in between. The entire variable domain, with the rest obtained from reference TRBV18 and TRBJ2-4, is as follows: NAGVMQNPRHLVRRRGQEARLRCSPMKGHSHVYWYRQLPEEGLKFMVYLQKENIIDESGMPKERFSAEFPKEGPSILRIQQVVRGDSAAYFCASSPLERVDIQYFGAGTRLSVL.

J is TRBJ2-1 and V is TRBV20-1; 8 nucleotides align to TRBD2. CDR1 and CDR2 (germline): DFQATT, SNEGSKA (reference sequence). This CDR3 spans 15 amino acids. After removal of 3 bases from V and 0 bases from J, the junction contained 4 bases not matched to a gene. The CDR3 nucleotides read TGCAGTGCTAGGTCTGCGGGGGGCTCCTACAATGAGCAGTTCTTC. Protein sequence: CSARSAGGSYNEQFF.

This clonotype was counted at least ten times. The chain has TRBV5-5 and TRBJ1-3; TRBD1 is a possible D gene (5 bases). The V and J ends lost 0 bases and 0 bases respectively, with 13 bases between them. Germline loops: CDR1 SGHKS, CDR2 YYEKEE (reference sequence). This CDR3 is built from 17 residues. The CDR3 DNA reads TGTGCCAGCAGCTTGGAGGGACTGTCCCGCTCTGGAAACACCATATATTTT. Translated, it gives CASSLEGLSRSGNTIYF.

This clonotype was recorded a few times. The chain links TRBV5-1 to TRBJ2-7, with TRBD1 matching 7 bases. Per germline, CDR1 SGHRS and CDR2 YFSETQ. The CDR3 runs 16 residues. Losses at the gene ends were 4 bases for V and 9 bases for J; bases not matched to a gene: 19. CDR3 residues: CASSPDKASGGARQYF. The CDR3 DNA follows: TGCGCCAGCAGCCCGGATAAGGCGTCAGGGGGTGCACGGCAGTACTTC.

The chain recombines TRBV6-1 with TRBJ2-2; the match to TRBD2 covers 9 bases. With 6 bases clipped from V and 0 bases from J, the junction kept 5 bases outside the gene matches. The CDR3 has 16 residues. Germline-derived CDR1 and CDR2 are MNHNS and SASEGT. CDR3: CASRTTSGANTGELFF. The CDR3 bases are TGTGCCAGCAGGACGACTAGCGGAGCGAACACCGGGGAGCTGTTTTTT.

This clonotype came up a few times. The chain is built from TRBV12-3 or TRBV12-4 and TRBJ2-2; 11 nucleotides agree with TRBD2. Losses at the gene ends were 9 bases for V and 2 bases for J; bases not matched to a gene: 8. This CDR3 is built from 16 residues. CDR3 nucleotides: TGTGCCAGTAGGACTAGCGGGCGATCAAACACCGGGGAGCTGTTTTTT. Translated, it gives CASRTSGRSNTGELFF.

The rearrangement links TRBV7-9 to TRBJ2-7, with D unclear. The V end was cut by 6 bases, the J end by 3 bases, with 15 bases between. Germline values: CDR1 SEHNR, CDR2 FQNEAQ (reference sequence). The CDR3 consists of 14 residues. The CDR3 spells CASSPLNGLYEQYF. In nucleotides, the CDR3 is TGTGCCAGCAGTCCCCTGAACGGGCTCTACGAGCAGTACTTC.

This clonotype turned up a few times. The J gene is TRBJ2-2, the V gene TRBV10-3; D gene unclear. The CDR3 sequence is 14 residues long. From germline, CDR1 is ENHRY and CDR2 SYGVKD. The V gene lost 9 bases and the J gene lost 5 bases, with 16 bases spanning the gap. CDR3 in amino acids: CAITPQKSTGELFF. The CDR3, as DNA: TGTGCCATTACCCCACAGAAGAGTACCGGGGAGCTGTTTTTT.

This chain joins TRBV5-1 and TRBJ2-1; D unresolved. CDR3 size: 14 residues. Germline loops: CDR1 SGHRS, CDR2 YFSETQ. Trimming pared 0 bases from V and 0 bases from J, leaving 4 bases between. The CDR3 reads CASSLDASYNEQFF. CDR3 bases: TGCGCCAGCAGCTTGGATGCCTCCTACAATGAGCAGTTCTTC.

This chain joins TRBV20-1 and TRBJ2-7, with 8 bases identical to TRBD2. Germline values: CDR1 DFQATT, CDR2 SNEGSKA (reference sequence). This CDR3 is 13 amino acids long. The CDR3 DNA reads TGCAGCGGTTATAGCGGGGACTTCTTAGAGCAGTACTTC. It specifies CSGYSGDFLEQYF.

This chain links TRBV30 with TRBJ1-2, with D maybe TRBD1 (5 bases). Germline V gives CDR1 GTSNPN, CDR2 SVGIG (reference sequence). V was shortened by 7 bases and J by 5 bases, with 17 bases between the two germline ends. This CDR3 has 13 amino acids. Here the CDR3 reads CAFTRGARYGYTF. CDR3 sequence (DNA): TGTGCCTTCACTAGGGGCGCGAGGTATGGCTACACCTTC. Full variable domain (remainder filled in from reference TRBV30 and TRBJ1-2): SQTIHQWPATLVQPVGSPLSLECTVEGTSNPNLYWYRQAAGRGLQLLFYSVGIGQISSEVPQNLSASRPQDRQFILSSKKLLLSDSGFYLCAFTRGARYGYTFGSGTRLTVV.

The chain couples TRBV11-3 to TRBJ2-1; tentatively, D is TRBD1 (5 bases). Trimming took 2 bases from V and 5 from J, leaving 16 bases between them. CDR1 and CDR2 (germline): SGHNT, YENEEA. This CDR3 has 16 amino acids. The CDR3 region has the DNA TGTGCCAGCAGCTTAAGGAAGGGGCGCGACCACAATGAGCAGTTCTTC. Protein: CASSLRKGRDHNEQFF.